This is a list of T cell receptor beta chains from one sample in a study of blood T cell repertoires in COVID-19. The assay was immunoSEQ multiplex PCR, and TCRdb's table has in-frame clones only and misses some. This table holds more than 400,000 clones, 87% found once. Source material: PBMCs or T cells enriched from blood (not recorded which). These receptors all stem from a woman aged 18-35 years who had recovered from COVID-19. Both conserved end residues are part of each CDR3. The D gene is left open where the match is weak. For some rows the clone size is stated as once, few or many, or as a class when expanded; others skip it.

j_call,v_call,d_call,clone_size,cdr3_aa,cdr3_nt
TRBJ1-2,TRBV5-1,TRBD1,NA,CASSSGQGNGYTF,TGCGCCAGCAGTTCGGGACAGGGGAATGGCTACACCTTC
TRBJ1-3,TRBV7-9,NA,NA,CASSSRLAGNTIYF,TGTGCCAGCAGCTCCCGGTTAGCTGGAAACACCATATATTTT
TRBJ2-5,TRBV18,NA,NA,CASSPLDLGETQYF,TGTGCCAGCTCACCGCTAGATTTAGGAGAGACCCAGTACTTC
TRBJ1-1,TRBV6-1,NA,NA,CASSESWGSREAFF,TGTGCCAGCAGTGAATCATGGGGCAGCCGTGAAGCTTTCTTT
TRBJ2-1,TRBV14,NA,NA,CASSQESSVRRKQFF,TGTGCCAGCAGCCAAGAGTCCTCCGTGCGGAGAAAGCAGTTCTTC
TRBJ2-5,TRBV5-1,TRBD2,NA,CASSLVTSGVEVETQYF,TGCGCCAGCAGCTTAGTGACTAGCGGGGTAGAGGTGGAGACCCAGTACTTC
TRBJ2-7,TRBV6-5,TRBD1,few,CASSRDSLAYEQYF,TGTGCCAGCAGTCGGGACAGCCTCGCCTACGAGCAGTACTTC
TRBJ2-3,TRBV4-1,TRBD2,NA,CASSRTGRDTQYF,TGCGCCAGCAGCCGAACCGGGAGGGATACGCAGTATTTT
TRBJ1-1,TRBV7-9,TRBD1,once,CASSSDRDSTEAFF,TGTGCCAGCAGCTCGGACAGGGATAGCACTGAAGCTTTCTTT
TRBJ1-2,TRBV27,NA,NA,CASSLSFVGAAGYTF,TGTGCCAGCAGTTTATCGTTTGTGGGGGCGGCGGGCTACACCTTC
TRBJ1-2,TRBV6-5,NA,NA,CASSLSSGAKNYGYTF,TGTGCCAGCAGTTTATCGTCAGGGGCCAAAAACTATGGCTACACCTTC
TRBJ1-3,TRBV3-1/TRBV3-2,TRBD1,NA,CASSQEYRGPGNTIYF,TGTGCCAGCAGCCAAGAGTACAGGGGGCCTGGAAACACCATATATTTT